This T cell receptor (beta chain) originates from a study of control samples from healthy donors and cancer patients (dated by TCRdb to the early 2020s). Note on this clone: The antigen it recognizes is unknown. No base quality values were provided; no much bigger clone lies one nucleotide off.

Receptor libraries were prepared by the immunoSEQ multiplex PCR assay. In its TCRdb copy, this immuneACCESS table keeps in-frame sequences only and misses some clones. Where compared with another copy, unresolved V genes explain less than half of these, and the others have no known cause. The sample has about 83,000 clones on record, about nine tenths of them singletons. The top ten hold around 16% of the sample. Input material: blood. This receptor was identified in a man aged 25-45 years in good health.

CDR3 reads: CASSQDSFTEAFF. The DNA is TGCGCCAGCAGCCAAGATTCGTTCACTGAAGCTTTCTTT. In this chain, TRBV4-3 is recombined with TRBJ1-1, with no confident D gene call. V is cut by 0 bases and J by 4 bases, and the space between the germline ends is 6 bases. From the cysteine through the phenylalanine, the CDR3 covers 13 amino acids. The CDR3 DNA has 39 bases and is translated from base 1. CDR1 LGHNA and CDR2 YSLEER are derived from the germline V gene.